The 5 T cell receptor beta chains below were found in one sample sequenced in a study of blood T cell repertoires in COVID-19. The assay was immunoSEQ multiplex PCR, and TCRdb's table has in-frame clones only and misses some. Seen here are 250,000 or so clones, under 95% observed once, and the top ten hold about 3%. Specimen: PBMCs or T cells enriched from blood (not recorded which). All receptors derive from a man aged 35 to 55 who had been exposed to COVID-19.

The V gene is TRBV28, the J gene TRBJ2-4, with 8 nucleotides matching TRBD2. CDR1 and CDR2 (germline): MDHEN, SYDVKM. V trimming: 3 bases; J trimming: 3 bases; junction bases outside the gene matches: 10. The CDR3 spans 17 residues. CDR3 coding DNA: TGTGCCAGCAGTTTTGGGCTAGCGGGTGAGGGCAAAAACATTCAGTACTTC. Its translation is CASSFGLAGEGKNIQYF.

This chain connects TRBV5-4 to TRBJ2-3, with D tentatively TRBD1 (6 bases). Trimming removed 0 bases from V and 1 base from J, with 12 bases in between. Germline CDR1 reads SGHNT; CDR2 reads YYREEE (reference sequence). The CDR3 sequence is 16 residues long. The chain's CDR3 is CASSLGQGLGTDTQYF. CDR3 nucleotide sequence: TGTGCCAGCAGCTTGGGCCAGGGGTTGGGCACAGATACGCAGTATTTT. Full variable domain (rest looked up from reference TRBV5-4 and TRBJ2-3): ETGVTQSPTHLIKTRGQQVTLRCSSQSGHNTVSWYQQALGQGPQFIFQYYREEENGRGNFPPRFSGLQFPNYSSELNVNALELDDSALYLCASSLGQGLGTDTQYFGPGTRLTVL.

The chain couples TRBV6-2 or TRBV6-3 to TRBJ1-2; a possible D gene is TRBD1 (5 bases). The germline V gene encodes CDR1 MNHEY and CDR2 SVGEGT. The CDR3 totals 13 residues. The V and J ends lost 2 bases and 6 bases respectively, with 10 bases between them. The CDR3, as DNA: TGTGCCAGCAGTTACGGGCAGGGAAATGGCTACACCTTC. This codes for CASSYGQGNGYTF.

The chain joins TRBV30 to TRBJ2-3, with TRBD2 identical over 8 bases. The junction had 4 bases not matched to a gene; V was cut back by 5 bases and J by 3 bases. This CDR3 region has 13 residues. The germline V gene encodes CDR1 GTSNPN and CDR2 SVGIG (reference sequence). The CDR3 here is CAWGLAGTDTQYF. CDR3 nucleotides: TGTGCCTGGGGACTAGCCGGGACAGATACGCAGTATTTT. Filled out from reference TRBV30 and TRBJ2-3, the complete variable domain reads SQTIHQWPATLVQPVGSPLSLECTVEGTSNPNLYWYRQAAGRGLQLLFYSVGIGQISSEVPQNLSASRPQDRQFILSSKKLLLSDSGFYLCAWGLAGTDTQYFGPGTRLTVL.

The chain carries TRBV20-1 and TRBJ2-5; no reliable D call. Germline V gene sequence: CDR1 DFQATT, CDR2 SNEGSKA (reference sequence). V lost 6 bases, J lost 3 bases, and 5 bases lay in between. This CDR3 contains 10 residues. CDR3 sequence reads: CSASEETQYF. Here the CDR3 DNA reads TGCAGTGCCAGCGAAGAGACCCAGTACTTC.